This section outlines one T cell receptor beta chain sequence together with its context. These data come from a study of blood T cell repertoires in COVID-19. Study at large: Acute-phase and convalescent COVID-19 samples originated in the United States, Italy and Spain. Sample material is recorded as cDNA or gDNA derived from T cells, B-cell-depleted T cells, or PBMCs.

Per the original data handling: From reference gene primer amplification, estimates of nucleated cell counts were derived. Libraries were prepared by immunoSEQ multiplex PCR; TCRdb keeps only in-frame clonotypes and omits some of them. Clone size and V and J calls were adopted from that table, with D and trimming inferred from the DNA. The sample has some 55,000 clones; roughly 90% are singletons. Germline values: CDR1 MNHEY, CDR2 SVGAGI. The CDR3 consists of 14 residues. V lost 5 bases and J 6 bases, leaving 11 bases between the germline ends. The receptor was isolated from a human donor in a cohort sampled during active COVID-19. The chain uses TRBV6-5 and TRBJ1-6, with D possibly TRBD1 on 5 matching bases. Source material: peripheral blood. CDR3 nucleotide sequence: TGTGCCAGCAGTCACCGGACACCTAATTCACCCCTCCACTTT. This encodes CASSHRTPNSPLHF.